Described below is a single T cell receptor beta chain sequence and its context. The PCR ran on 60 Vbeta and 13 Jbeta primers. Only in-frame clones appear in the TCRdb table, and some are missing; sequencing was by immunoSEQ multiplex PCR. The table lists over 150,000 clones, 75% to 90% of them singletons, with about 1.6% in the top ten. This sample was included in a study of cytomegalovirus exposure and HLA in healthy donors. The CDR3 length is 15 residues. Trimming took off 2 bases at V and 2 bases at J, with 13 bases between the two ends. The germline gives CDR1 SEHNR, CDR2 FQNEAQ (reference sequence).

Specimen: PBMCs. The receptor's source is a man aged 45 to 65 in good health and CMV-seronegative. The chain uses TRBV7-9 and TRBJ2-7, with a tentative D call TRBD1 (6 bases). The CDR3 reads CASSLNPGAPYEQYF. CDR3 nucleotides: TGTGCCAGCAGCTTAAATCCAGGGGCACCCTACGAGCAGTACTTC.